This T cell receptor beta chain emerged from a study of a mutant IDH1 vaccine in newly diagnosed glioma. As to this clone: What it recognizes is unknown.

Stated time point: week 11, during vaccination. The vaccine gave 300 ug of a 20-mer mutant IDH1 peptide subcutaneously per dose. Overall study results and limits: Vaccine-induced responses were seen in about 95% of patients, spanning several MHC alleles.

Trimming cost V 4 bases and J 6 bases, with 17 bases left between them. Germline values: CDR1 MNHEY, CDR2 SVGAGI. CDR3 length equals 15 residues. TCRdb's copy holds only in-frame clones and misses some; the assay was immunoSEQ multiplex PCR. The sample holds about 25,000 clones, 60% to 75% seen once. The rearrangement uses TRBV6-5 and TRBJ2-3; D tentatively fits TRBD1 or TRBD2 (6 bases each). The material was peripheral blood mononuclear cells (PBMCs), obtained from a glioma patient whose treatment included an IDH1 peptide vaccine. The receptor was derived from a man between 18 and 29 years old with glioma. Some clones in this sample may be carry-over from other donors' samples. The CDR3 bases are TGTGCCAGCAGTTCGGGCCAATTGGGGGGCGATACGCAGTATTTT. Its translation is CASSSGQLGGDTQYF.